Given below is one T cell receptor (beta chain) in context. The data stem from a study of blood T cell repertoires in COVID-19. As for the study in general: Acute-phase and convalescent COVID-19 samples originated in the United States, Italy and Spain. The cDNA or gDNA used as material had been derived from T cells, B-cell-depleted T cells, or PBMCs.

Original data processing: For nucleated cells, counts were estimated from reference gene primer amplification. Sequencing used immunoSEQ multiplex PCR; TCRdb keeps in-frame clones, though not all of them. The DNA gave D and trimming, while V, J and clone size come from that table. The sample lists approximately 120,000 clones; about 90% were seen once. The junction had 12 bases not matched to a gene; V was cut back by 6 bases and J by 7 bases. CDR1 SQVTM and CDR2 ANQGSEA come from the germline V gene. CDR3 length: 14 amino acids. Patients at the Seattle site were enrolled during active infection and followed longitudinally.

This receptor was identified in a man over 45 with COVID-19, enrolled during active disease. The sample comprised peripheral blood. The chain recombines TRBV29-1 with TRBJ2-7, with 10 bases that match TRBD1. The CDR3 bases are TGCAGCGTCTTCCCGGGACAGGGGATTTCTGAGCAGTACTTC. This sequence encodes CSVFPGQGISEQYF.